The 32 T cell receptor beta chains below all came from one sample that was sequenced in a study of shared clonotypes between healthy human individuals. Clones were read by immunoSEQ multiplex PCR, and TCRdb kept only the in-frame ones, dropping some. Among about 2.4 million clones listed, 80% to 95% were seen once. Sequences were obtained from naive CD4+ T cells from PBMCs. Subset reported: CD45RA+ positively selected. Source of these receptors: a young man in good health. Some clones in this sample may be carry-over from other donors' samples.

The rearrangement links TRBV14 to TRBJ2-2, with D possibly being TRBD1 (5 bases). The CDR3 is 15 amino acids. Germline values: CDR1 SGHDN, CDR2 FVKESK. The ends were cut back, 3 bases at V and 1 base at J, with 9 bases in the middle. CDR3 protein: CASSHGDRNTGELFF. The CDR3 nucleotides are TGTGCCAGCAGCCATGGAGACAGGAACACCGGGGAGCTGTTTTTT.

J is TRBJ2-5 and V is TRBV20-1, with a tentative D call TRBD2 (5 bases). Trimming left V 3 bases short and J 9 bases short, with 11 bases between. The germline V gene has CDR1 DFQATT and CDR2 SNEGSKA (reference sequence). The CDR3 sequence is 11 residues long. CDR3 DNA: TGCAGTGCTAGTCGAGGGAGCGCCCAGTACTTC. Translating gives CSASRGSAQYF.

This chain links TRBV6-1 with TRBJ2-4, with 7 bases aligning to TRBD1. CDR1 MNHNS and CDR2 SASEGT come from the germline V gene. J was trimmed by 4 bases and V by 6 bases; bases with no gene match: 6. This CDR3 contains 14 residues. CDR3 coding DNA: TGTGCCAGCAGCTCCGGACAGGCGAAAAACATTCAGTACTTC. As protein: CASSSGQAKNIQYF.

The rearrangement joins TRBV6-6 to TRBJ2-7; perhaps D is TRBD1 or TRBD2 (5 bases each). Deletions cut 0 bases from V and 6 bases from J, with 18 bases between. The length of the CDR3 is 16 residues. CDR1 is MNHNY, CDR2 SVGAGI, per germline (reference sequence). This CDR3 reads CASSYSGDGVIGEQYF. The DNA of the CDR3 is TGTGCCAGCAGTTACTCGGGGGATGGGGTGATTGGCGAGCAGTACTTC.

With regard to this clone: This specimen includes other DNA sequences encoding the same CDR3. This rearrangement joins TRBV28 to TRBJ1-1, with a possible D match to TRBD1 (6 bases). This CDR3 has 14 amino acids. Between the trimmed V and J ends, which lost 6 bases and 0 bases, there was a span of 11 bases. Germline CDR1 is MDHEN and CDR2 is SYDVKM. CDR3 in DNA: TGTGCCAGCAGGGGGGGCAGTTTGAACACTGAAGCTTTCTTT. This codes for CASRGGSLNTEAFF.

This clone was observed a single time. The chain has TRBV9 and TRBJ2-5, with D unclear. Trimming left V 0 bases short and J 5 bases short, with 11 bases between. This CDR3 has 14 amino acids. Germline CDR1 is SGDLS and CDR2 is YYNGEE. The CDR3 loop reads CASSVAVKQETQYF. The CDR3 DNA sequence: TGTGCCAGCAGCGTAGCAGTCAAGCAGGAGACCCAGTACTTC. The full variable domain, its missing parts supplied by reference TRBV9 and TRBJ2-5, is DSGVTQTPKHLITATGQRVTLRCSPRSGDLSVYWYQQSLDQGLQFLIQYYNGEERAKGNILERFSAQQFPDLHSELNLSSLELGDSALYFCASSVAVKQETQYFGPGTRLLVL.

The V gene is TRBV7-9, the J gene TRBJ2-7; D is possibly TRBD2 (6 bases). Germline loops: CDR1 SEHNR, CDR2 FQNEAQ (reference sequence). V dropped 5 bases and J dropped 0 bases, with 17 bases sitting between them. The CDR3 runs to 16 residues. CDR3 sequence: CASSPRASASSYEQYF. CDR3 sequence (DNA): TGTGCCAGCAGCCCCCGGGCTAGCGCCAGCTCCTACGAGCAGTACTTC.

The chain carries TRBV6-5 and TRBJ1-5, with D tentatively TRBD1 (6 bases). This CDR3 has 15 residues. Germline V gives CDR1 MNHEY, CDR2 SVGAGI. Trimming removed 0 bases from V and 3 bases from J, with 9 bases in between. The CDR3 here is CASSYSTGLNQPQHF. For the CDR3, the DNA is TGTGCCAGCAGTTACTCAACAGGGCTCAATCAGCCCCAGCATTTT.

This chain's CDR3 is CASSVVPGGAGDTQYF. CDR3 DNA: TGTGCCAGCAGCGTAGTTCCGGGAGGTGCCGGGGATACGCAGTATTTT. The genes are TRBV9 and TRBJ2-3; TRBD2 aligns across 7 bases. Germline V lookup: CDR1 SGDLS, CDR2 YYNGEE. The CDR3 is 16 residues long. V lost 0 bases, J lost 6 bases, and 10 bases stayed unmatched.

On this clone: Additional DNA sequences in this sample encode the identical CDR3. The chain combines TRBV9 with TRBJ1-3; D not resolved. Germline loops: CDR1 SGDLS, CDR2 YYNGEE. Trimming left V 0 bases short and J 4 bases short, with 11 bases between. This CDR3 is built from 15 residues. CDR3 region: CASSVGTVSGNTIYF. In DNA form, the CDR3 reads TGTGCCAGCAGCGTAGGTACCGTCTCGGGAAACACCATATATTTT.

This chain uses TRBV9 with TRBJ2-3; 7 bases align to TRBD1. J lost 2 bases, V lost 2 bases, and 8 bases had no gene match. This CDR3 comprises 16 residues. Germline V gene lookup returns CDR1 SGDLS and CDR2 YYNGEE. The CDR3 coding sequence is TGTGCCAGCAGCGTTTCGTCGGGACAGTCCACAGATACGCAGTATTTT. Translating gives CASSVSSGQSTDTQYF.

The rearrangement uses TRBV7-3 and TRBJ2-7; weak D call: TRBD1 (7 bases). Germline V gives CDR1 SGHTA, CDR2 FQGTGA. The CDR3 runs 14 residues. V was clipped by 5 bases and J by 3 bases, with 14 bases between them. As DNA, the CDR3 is TGTGCCAGCAGCCGAGGAGGGGGCGACTACGAGCAGTACTTC. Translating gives CASSRGGGDYEQYF.

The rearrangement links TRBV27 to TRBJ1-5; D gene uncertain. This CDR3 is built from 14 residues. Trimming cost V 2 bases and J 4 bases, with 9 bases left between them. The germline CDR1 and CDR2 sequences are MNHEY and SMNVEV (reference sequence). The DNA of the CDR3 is TGTGCCAGCAGTTTAATACGGGGAAATCAGCCCCAGCATTTT. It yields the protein CASSLIRGNQPQHF.

CDR3 in amino acids: CASSSSGTGANSPLHF. Here the CDR3 DNA reads TGTGCCAGCAGCTCTTCAGGGACAGGGGCCAATTCACCCCTCCACTTT. The chain employs TRBV7-8 and TRBJ1-6; TRBD1 agrees at 10 bases. Germline V CDR1 and CDR2: SGHVS, FQNEAQ. The length of the CDR3 is 16 residues. J was trimmed by 7 bases and V by 4 bases; bases with no gene match: 7. Full variable domain (remainder filled in from reference TRBV7-8 and TRBJ1-6): GAGVSQSPRYKVAKRGQDVALRCDPISGHVSLFWYQQALGQGPEFLTYFQNEAQLDKSGLPSDRFFAERPEGSVSTLKIQRTQQEDSAVYLCASSSSGTGANSPLHFGNGTRLTVT.

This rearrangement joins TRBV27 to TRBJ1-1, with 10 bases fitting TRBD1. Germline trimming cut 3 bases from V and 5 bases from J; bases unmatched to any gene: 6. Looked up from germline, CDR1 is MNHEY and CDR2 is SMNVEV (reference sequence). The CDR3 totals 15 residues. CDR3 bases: TGTGCCAGCAGTTTGGGACAGGGGCGGGAAACTGAAGCTTTCTTT. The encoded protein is CASSLGQGRETEAFF.

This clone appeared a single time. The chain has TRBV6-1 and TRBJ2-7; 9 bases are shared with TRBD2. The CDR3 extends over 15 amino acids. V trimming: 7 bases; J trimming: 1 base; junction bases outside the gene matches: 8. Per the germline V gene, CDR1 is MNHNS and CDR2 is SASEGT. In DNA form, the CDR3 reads TGTGCCAGCACCGAGGGTCTAGCGGGATCCTACGAGCAGTACTTC. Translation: CASTEGLAGSYEQYF.

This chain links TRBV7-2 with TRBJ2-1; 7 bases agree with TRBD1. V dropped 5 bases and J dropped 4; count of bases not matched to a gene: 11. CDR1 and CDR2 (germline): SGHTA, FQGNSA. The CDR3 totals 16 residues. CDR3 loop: CASSRQTGVSYNEQFF. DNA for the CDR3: TGTGCCAGCAGCAGACAAACAGGGGTCTCGTACAATGAGCAGTTCTTC.

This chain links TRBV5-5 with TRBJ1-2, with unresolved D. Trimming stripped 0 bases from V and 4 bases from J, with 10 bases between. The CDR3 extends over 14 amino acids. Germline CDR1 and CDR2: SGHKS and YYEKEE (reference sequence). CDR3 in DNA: TGTGCCAGCAGCTTGGTGGCTATTCTCTATGGCTACACCTTC. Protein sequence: CASSLVAILYGYTF.

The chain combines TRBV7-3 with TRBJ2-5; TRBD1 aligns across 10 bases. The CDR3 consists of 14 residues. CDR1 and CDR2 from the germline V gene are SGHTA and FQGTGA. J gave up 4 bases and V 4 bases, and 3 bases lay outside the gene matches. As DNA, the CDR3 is TGTGCCAGCAGCTCGACAGGGGGCAGAGAGACCCAGTACTTC. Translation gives CASSSTGGRETQYF.

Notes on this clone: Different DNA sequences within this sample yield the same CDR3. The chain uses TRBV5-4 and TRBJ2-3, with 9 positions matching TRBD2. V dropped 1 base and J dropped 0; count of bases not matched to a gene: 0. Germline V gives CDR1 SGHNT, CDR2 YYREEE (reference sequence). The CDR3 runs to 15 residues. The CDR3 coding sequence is TGTGCCAGCAGCTTGACTAGCGGGAGCACAGATACGCAGTATTTT. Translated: CASSLTSGSTDTQYF. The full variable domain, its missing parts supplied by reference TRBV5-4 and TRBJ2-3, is ETGVTQSPTHLIKTRGQQVTLRCSSQSGHNTVSWYQQALGQGPQFIFQYYREEENGRGNFPPRFSGLQFPNYSSELNVNALELDDSALYLCASSLTSGSTDTQYFGPGTRLTVL.

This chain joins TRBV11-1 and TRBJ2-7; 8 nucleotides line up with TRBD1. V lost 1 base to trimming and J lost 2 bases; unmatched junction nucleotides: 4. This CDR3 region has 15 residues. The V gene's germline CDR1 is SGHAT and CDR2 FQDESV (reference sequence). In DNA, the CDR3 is TGTGCCAGCAGCTTAGAAGGACAGGGCCCCTACGAGCAGTACTTC. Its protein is CASSLEGQGPYEQYF.

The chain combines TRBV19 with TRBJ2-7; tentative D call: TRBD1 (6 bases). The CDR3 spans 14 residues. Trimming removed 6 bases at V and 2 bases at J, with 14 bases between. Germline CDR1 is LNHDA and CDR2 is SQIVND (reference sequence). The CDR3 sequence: CASRTRTATYEQYF. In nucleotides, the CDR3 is TGTGCCAGTAGAACAAGGACAGCTACCTACGAGCAGTACTTC.

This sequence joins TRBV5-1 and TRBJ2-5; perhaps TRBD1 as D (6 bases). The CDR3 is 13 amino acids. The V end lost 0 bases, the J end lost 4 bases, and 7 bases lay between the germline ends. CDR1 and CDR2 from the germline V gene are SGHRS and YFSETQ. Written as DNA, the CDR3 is TGCGCCAGCAGCTTGGGGACAGCAGAGACCCAGTACTTC. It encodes CASSLGTAETQYF.

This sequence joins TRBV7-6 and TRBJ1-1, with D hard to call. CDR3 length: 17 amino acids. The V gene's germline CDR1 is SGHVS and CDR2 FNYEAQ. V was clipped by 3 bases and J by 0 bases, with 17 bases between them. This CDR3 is CASSFLYRNRMNTEAFF. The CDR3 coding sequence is TGTGCCAGCAGCTTTCTCTACCGAAACAGAATGAACACTGAAGCTTTCTTT.

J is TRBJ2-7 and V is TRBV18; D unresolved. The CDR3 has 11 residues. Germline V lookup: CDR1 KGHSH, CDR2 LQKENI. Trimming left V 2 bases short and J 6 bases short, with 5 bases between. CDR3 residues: CASSPDTEQYF. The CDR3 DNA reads TGTGCCAGCTCACCAGACACCGAGCAGTACTTC.

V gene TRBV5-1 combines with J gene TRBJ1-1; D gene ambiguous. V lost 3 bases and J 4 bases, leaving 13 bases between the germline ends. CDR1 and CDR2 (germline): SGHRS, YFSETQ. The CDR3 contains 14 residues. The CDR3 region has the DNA TGCGCCAGCAGCTCCGGACGCACCACCACTGAAGCTTTCTTT. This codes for CASSSGRTTTEAFF.

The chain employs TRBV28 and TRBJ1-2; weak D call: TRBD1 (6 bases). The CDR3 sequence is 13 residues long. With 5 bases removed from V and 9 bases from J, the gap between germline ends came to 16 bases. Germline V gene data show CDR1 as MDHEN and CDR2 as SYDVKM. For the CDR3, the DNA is TGTGCCAGCAGTCTCCCAAGGGGGGGTAGCTACACCTTC. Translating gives CASSLPRGGSYTF.

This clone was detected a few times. The CDR3, as DNA: TGTGCCAGCAGCAATCCAGGGAGGGACACTGAAGCTTTCTTT. Protein product: CASSNPGRDTEAFF. The chain uses TRBV7-9 and TRBJ1-1; weak D call: TRBD1 (5 bases). Trimming took 5 bases from V and 3 from J, leaving 13 bases between them. The germline gives CDR1 SEHNR, CDR2 FQNEAQ (reference sequence). The CDR3 is 14 amino acids.

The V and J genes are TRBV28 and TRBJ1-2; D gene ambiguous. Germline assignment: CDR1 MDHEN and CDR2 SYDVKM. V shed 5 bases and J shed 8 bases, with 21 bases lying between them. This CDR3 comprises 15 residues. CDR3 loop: CASSLKEGSRGGYTF. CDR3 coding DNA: TGTGCCAGCAGTCTCAAGGAAGGCTCCCGGGGAGGCTACACCTTC.

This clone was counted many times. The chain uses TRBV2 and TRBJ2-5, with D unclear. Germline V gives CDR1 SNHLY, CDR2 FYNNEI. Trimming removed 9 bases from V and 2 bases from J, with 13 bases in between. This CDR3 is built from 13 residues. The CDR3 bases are TGTGCCAGTTGTACGACTCTACAAGAGACCCAGTACTTC. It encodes CASCTTLQETQYF.

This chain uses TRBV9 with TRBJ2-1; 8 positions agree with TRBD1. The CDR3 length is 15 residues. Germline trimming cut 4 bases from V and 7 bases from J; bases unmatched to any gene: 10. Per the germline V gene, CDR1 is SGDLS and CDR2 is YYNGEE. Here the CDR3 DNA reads TGTGCCAGCAGCCCCGGACAGGGAACCTTAAATGAGCAGTTCTTC. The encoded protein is CASSPGQGTLNEQFF.

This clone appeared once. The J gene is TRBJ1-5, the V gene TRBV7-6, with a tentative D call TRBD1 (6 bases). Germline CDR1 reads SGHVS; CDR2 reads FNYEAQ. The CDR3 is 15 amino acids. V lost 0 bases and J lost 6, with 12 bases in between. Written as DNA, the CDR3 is TGTGCCAGCAGCTTAGCGTCAGGGGAGGGTCAGCCCCAGCATTTT. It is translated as CASSLASGEGQPQHF.